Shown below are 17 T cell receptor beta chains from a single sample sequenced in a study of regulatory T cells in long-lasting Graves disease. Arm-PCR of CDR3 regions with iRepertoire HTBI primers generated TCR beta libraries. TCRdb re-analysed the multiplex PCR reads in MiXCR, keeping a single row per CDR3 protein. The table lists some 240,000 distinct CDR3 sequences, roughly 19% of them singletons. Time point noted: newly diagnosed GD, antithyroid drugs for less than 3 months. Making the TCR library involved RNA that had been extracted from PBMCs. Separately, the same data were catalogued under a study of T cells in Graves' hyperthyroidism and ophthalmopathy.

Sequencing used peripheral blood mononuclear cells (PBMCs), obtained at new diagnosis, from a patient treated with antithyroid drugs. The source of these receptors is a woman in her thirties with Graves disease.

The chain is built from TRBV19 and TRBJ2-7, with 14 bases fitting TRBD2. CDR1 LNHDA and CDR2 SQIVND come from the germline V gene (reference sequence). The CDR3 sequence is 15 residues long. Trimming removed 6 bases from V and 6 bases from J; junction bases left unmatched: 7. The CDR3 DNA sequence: TGTGCCAGTAGCCTCGGGACTAGCGGGGGCGGCGAGCAGTACTTC. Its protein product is CASSLGTSGGGEQYF.

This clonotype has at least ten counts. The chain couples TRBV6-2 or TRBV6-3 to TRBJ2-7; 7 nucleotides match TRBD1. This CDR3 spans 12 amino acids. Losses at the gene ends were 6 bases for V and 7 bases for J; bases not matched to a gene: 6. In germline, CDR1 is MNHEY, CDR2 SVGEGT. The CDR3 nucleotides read TGTGCCAGCAGGCTCTCAGGGGGTGAGCAGTACTTC. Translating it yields CASRLSGGEQYF.

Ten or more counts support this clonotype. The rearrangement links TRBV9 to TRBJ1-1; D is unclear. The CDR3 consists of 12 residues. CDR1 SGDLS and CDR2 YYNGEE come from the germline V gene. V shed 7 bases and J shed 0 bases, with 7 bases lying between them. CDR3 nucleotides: TGTGCCAGCGGGAGTATGAACACTGAAGCTTTCTTT. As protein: CASGSMNTEAFF.

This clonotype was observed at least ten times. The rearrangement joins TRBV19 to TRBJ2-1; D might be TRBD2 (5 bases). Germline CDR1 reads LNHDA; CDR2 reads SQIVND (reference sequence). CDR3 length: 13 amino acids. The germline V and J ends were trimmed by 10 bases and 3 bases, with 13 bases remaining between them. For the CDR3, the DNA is TGTGCCACCACACTAGGAATCTACAATGAGCAGTTCTTC. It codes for CATTLGIYNEQFF.

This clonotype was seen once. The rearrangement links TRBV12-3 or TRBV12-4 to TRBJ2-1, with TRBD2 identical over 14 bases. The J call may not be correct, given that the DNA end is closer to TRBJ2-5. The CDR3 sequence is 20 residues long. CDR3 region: CASSLARGLAGVKVLETQYF. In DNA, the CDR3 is TGTGCCAGCAGTTTAGCGCGGGGACTAGCGGGGGTTAAAGTATTGGAGACCCAGTACTTC.

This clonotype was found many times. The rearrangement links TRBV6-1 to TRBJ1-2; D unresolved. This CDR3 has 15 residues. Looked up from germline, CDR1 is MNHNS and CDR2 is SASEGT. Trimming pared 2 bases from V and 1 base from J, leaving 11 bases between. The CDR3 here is CASSESLGFNYGYTF. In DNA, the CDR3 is TGTGCCAGCAGTGAAAGTTTAGGTTTTAACTATGGCTACACCTTC.

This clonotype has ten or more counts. CDR3 DNA: TGTGCCAGCAGCTTGAGGGGGGATTACAATGAGCAGTTCTTC. Protein sequence: CASSLRGDYNEQFF. V and J are TRBV5-6 and TRBJ2-1, with D perhaps assigned TRBD1 or TRBD2 (6 bases each). Looked up from germline, CDR1 is SGHDT and CDR2 is YYEEEE. This CDR3 comprises 14 residues. The V gene lost 1 base and the J gene lost 4 bases, with 9 bases spanning the gap.

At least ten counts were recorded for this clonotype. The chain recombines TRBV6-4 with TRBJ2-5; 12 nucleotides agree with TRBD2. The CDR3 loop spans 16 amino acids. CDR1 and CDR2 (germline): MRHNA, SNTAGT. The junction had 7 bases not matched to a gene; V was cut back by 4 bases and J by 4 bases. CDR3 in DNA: TGTGCCAGCAGTGTACCCCGACTAGCGGGGGTAGAGACCCAGTACTTC. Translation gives CASSVPRLAGVETQYF.

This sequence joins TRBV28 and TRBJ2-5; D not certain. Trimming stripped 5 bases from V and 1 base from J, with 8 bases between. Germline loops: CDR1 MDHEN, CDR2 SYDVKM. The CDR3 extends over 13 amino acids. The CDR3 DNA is TGTGCCAGCAGTCGGGCCAGCCAAGAGACCCAGTACTTC. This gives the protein CASSRASQETQYF.

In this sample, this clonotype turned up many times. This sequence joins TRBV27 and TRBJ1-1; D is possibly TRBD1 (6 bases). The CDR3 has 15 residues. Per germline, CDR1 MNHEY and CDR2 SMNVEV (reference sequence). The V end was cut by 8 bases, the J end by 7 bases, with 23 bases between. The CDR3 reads CASGSGQRGAFEAFF. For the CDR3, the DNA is TGTGCCAGCGGATCTGGACAGCGGGGCGCATTTGAAGCTTTCTTT.

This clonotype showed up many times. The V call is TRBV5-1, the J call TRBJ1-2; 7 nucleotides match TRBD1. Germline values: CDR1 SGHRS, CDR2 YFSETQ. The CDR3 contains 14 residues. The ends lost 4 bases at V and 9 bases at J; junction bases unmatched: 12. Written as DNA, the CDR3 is TGCGCCAGCAGCCCCTCGGGACAGCTAAAGAGCTACACCTTC. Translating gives CASSPSGQLKSYTF.

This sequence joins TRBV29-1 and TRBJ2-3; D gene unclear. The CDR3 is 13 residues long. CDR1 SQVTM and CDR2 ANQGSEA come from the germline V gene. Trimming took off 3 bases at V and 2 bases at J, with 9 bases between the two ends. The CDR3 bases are TGCAGCGTTGATGACCCAGTCACAGATACGCAGTATTTT. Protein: CSVDDPVTDTQYF.

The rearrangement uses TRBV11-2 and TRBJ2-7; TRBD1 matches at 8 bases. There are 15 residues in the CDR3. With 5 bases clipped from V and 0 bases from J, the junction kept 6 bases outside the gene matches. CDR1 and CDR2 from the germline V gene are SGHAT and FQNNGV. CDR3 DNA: TGTGCCAGCAGCGGCAGGGACAGGAGCTCCTACGAGCAGTACTTC. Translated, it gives CASSGRDRSSYEQYF.

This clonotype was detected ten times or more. CDR3 region: CSAREPGQRGHQPQHF. Here the CDR3 DNA reads TGCAGTGCTAGAGAACCGGGACAGAGGGGTCATCAGCCCCAGCATTTT. The chain carries TRBV20-1 and TRBJ1-5, with TRBD1 matching 7 bases. Germline V gives CDR1 DFQATT, CDR2 SNEGSKA (reference sequence). V was clipped by 0 bases and J by 5 bases; unmatched bases: 10. The CDR3 length is 16 residues.

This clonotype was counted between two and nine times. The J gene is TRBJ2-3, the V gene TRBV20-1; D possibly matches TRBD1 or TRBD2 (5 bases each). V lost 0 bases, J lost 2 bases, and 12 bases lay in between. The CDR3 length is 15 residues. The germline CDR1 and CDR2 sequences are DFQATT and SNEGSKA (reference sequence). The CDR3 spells CSAREGPAVTDTQYF. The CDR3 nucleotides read TGCAGTGCTAGAGAGGGACCAGCGGTCACAGATACGCAGTATTTT.

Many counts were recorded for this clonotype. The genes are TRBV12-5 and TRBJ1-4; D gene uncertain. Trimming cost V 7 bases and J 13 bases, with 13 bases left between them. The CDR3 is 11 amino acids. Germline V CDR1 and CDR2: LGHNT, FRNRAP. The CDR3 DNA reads TGTGCTAGTGCCCGAAAAGGAGTACTGTTTTTT. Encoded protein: CASARKGVLFF.

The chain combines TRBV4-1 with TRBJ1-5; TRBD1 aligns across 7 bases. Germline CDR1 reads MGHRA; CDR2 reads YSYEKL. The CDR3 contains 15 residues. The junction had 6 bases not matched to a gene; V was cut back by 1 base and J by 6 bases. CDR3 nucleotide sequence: TGCGCCAGCAGCCAAGGGCAGGGGGAAGGTCAGCCCCAGCATTTT. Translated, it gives CASSQGQGEGQPQHF.